A selection of T cell receptor beta chains follows, all from one sample in a study of cytomegalovirus exposure and HLA in healthy donors. TCRdb's copy holds only in-frame clones and misses some; the assay was immunoSEQ multiplex PCR. The sample totals 45,000 to 55,000 clones. Sequencing input: PBMCs. The receptors were gathered from a male donor in good health and CMV-seropositive. Each CDR3 is given with its conserved first and last residue. The D gene is left open where the match is weak.

.	TRBV11-3	TRBJ1-1	CASSHRSGTEAFF	TGTGCCAGCAGCCACAGATCTGGGACTGAAGCTTTCTTT
.	TRBV5-6	TRBJ1-3	CASTYGIPGNTIYF	TGTGCCAGCACCTACGGGATCCCTGGAAACACCATATATTTT
.	TRBV27	TRBJ1-1	CASSFGVMNTEAFF	TGTGCCAGCAGTTTCGGGGTCATGAACACTGAAGCTTTCTTT
.	TRBV28	TRBJ2-7	CASTSTYEQYF	TGTGCCAGCACCTCAACCTACGAGCAGTACTTC
.	TRBV19	TRBJ1-2	CASMGGDYTF	TGTGCCAGTATGGGGGGTGACTACACCTTC
.	TRBV7-6	TRBJ2-7	CASSSGQVYEQYF	TGTGCCAGCAGCTCCGGACAAGTCTACGAGCAGTACTTC
TRBD1	TRBV5-1	TRBJ1-1	CASSYSGTGATEAFF	TGCGCCAGCAGCTACTCCGGGACAGGGGCCACTGAAGCTTTCTTT
TRBD2	TRBV9	TRBJ2-1	CASSALAGGYNEQFF	TGTGCCAGCAGCGCCCTAGCGGGGGGGTACAATGAGCAGTTCTTC
.	TRBV9	TRBJ2-7	CASSVGLGQGYYEQYF	TGTGCCAGCAGCGTAGGCCTGGGGCAGGGTTATTACGAGCAGTACTTC
TRBD1	TRBV7-9	TRBJ2-7	CATRGQGTYEQYF	TGTGCCACACGAGGACAGGGGACCTACGAGCAGTACTTC
.	TRBV7-9	TRBJ2-1	CATTVYNEQFF	TGTGCCACCACAGTATACAATGAGCAGTTCTTC
.	TRBV6-5	TRBJ1-2	CASSSREDYGYTF	TGTGCCAGCAGTAGCAGGGAGGACTATGGCTACACCTTC
TRBD2	TRBV27	TRBJ2-7	CASSFGHSGGYEQYF	TGTGCCAGCAGTTTTGGGCATAGCGGGGGGTACGAGCAGTACTTC
.	TRBV7-2	TRBJ1-2	CASSAQTNYGYTF	TGTGCCAGCAGCGCCCAGACAAACTATGGCTACACCTTC
.	TRBV6-1	TRBJ2-7	CASSEQKIPYEQYF	TGTGCCAGCAGTGAACAGAAGATCCCCTACGAGCAGTACTTC
TRBD2	TRBV9	TRBJ2-2	CASSESWLAGTGELFF	TGTGCCAGCAGCGAGAGCTGGCTAGCGGGTACCGGGGAGCTGTTTTTT
.	TRBV5-5	TRBJ1-5	CASSLVGSQPQHF	TGTGCCAGCAGCTTGGTGGGCAGTCAGCCCCAGCATTTT
.	TRBV10-3	TRBJ1-4	CAILQGNEKLFF	TGTGCCATCCTCCAGGGTAATGAAAAACTGTTTTTT
.	TRBV7-9	TRBJ1-2	CASPQDSGGYTF	TGTGCCAGCCCCCAAGATAGTGGTGGCTACACCTTC
.	TRBV19	TRBJ2-7	CASSILSSSYEQYF	TGTGCCAGTAGTATCCTGTCGTCATCCTACGAGCAGTACTTC
TRBD1	TRBV7-6	TRBJ1-1	CASSRAGGNTEAFF	TGTGCCAGCAGCCGCGCAGGGGGGAACACTGAAGCTTTCTTT
.	TRBV29-1	TRBJ1-2	CSVDWTEYGYTF	TGCAGCGTTGATTGGACAGAGTATGGCTACACCTTC
.	TRBV4-3	TRBJ1-2	CASSHPLAGPNGYTF	TGCGCCAGCAGCCACCCCCTTGCGGGGCCCAATGGCTACACCTTC
TRBD1	TRBV28	TRBJ2-2	CASSLYQGVGTGELFF	TGTGCCAGCAGTTTATATCAGGGGGTCGGGACCGGGGAGCTGTTTTTT
TRBD1	TRBV10-3	TRBJ2-7	CAISVPGTDLHEQYF	TGTGCCATCAGTGTTCCCGGGACAGACTTACACGAGCAGTACTTC
.	TRBV4-1	TRBJ1-6	CASSQERNSPLHF	TGCGCCAGCAGCCAAGAGAGAAATTCACCCCTCCACTTT
.	TRBV5-4	TRBJ1-6	CASSLGRSSYNSPLHF	TGTGCCAGCAGCTTGGGCCGTAGCTCCTATAATTCACCCCTCCACTTT
TRBD2	TRBV13	TRBJ2-3	CASSLGTSGGPDTQYF	TGTGCCAGCAGCTTAGGGACTAGCGGGGGGCCAGATACGCAGTATTTT
TRBD1	TRBV5-1	TRBJ2-7	CASSLGTANEQYF	TGCGCCAGCAGCCTCGGGACAGCAAACGAGCAGTACTTC
TRBD2	TRBV6-6	TRBJ2-1	CASSYAKTSGNEQFF	TGTGCCAGCAGTTACGCAAAGACTAGCGGCAATGAGCAGTTCTTC
.	TRBV30	TRBJ2-3	CAWTETDPTADTQYF	TGTGCCTGGACTGAGACAGACCCCACCGCAGATACGCAGTATTTT
.	TRBV4-3	TRBJ1-5	CASSQELGGQPQHF	TGCGCCAGCAGCCAAGAGCTTGGGGGGCAGCCCCAGCATTTT
.	TRBV6-1	TRBJ1-1	CASRRTDLNTEAFF	TGTGCCAGCAGACGGACAGACTTGAACACTGAAGCTTTCTTT
.	TRBV7-2	TRBJ2-7	CASGVSGVEQYF	TGTGCCAGCGGGGTCTCAGGGGTCGAGCAGTACTTC
.	TRBV28	TRBJ2-5	CASSWASVPETQYF	TGTGCCAGCAGTTGGGCTAGCGTCCCGGAGACCCAGTACTTC
TRBD1	TRBV23-1	TRBJ2-2	CASSCLGQGYAGELFF	TGCGCCAGCAGTTGTTTAGGACAGGGGTACGCCGGGGAGCTGTTTTTT
.	TRBV27	TRBJ2-6	CASSSLAGSGANVLTF	TGTGCCAGCAGTTCTCTTGCGGGCTCTGGGGCCAACGTCCTGACTTTC
.	TRBV9	TRBJ2-7	CASSVAKGTHGDEQYF	TGTGCCAGCAGCGTAGCTAAGGGGACTCACGGGGACGAGCAGTACTTC
TRBD1	TRBV4-3	TRBJ1-6	CASSQRQGNNSPLHF	TGCGCCAGCAGCCAACGACAGGGGAATAATTCACCCCTCCACTTT
.	TRBV5-4	TRBJ2-3	CASSLEAGASTDTQYF	TGTGCCAGCAGCTTGGAGGCGGGGGCCAGCACAGATACGCAGTATTTT
.	TRBV18	TRBJ1-1	CASSLRTPGDGSEAFF	TGTGCCAGCTCACTTCGTACCCCAGGTGATGGATCTGAAGCTTTCTTT